Shown below are 4 T cell receptor beta chains from a single sample sequenced in a study of blood T cell repertoires in COVID-19. The protocol was immunoSEQ multiplex PCR, while the TCRdb copy is restricted to in-frame clones and leaves out a portion. Seen here are 150,000 to 200,000 clones, under 90% observed once, and the top ten hold about 8%. Material: PBMCs or T cells enriched from blood (not recorded which). The receptors originated from a woman aged 45-59 years who had recovered from COVID-19.

The chain has TRBV7-8 and TRBJ2-5; maybe TRBD2 (6 bases). Germline CDR1 is SGHVS and CDR2 is FQNEAQ. This CDR3 has 15 residues. V lost 3 bases to trimming and J lost 2 bases, with 13 bases between them. The CDR3 coding sequence is TGTGCCAGCAGCTTCCCGAGGCGGGGTCAAGAGACCCAGTACTTC. Its protein is CASSFPRRGQETQYF.

The chain is built from TRBV2 and TRBJ1-5; 7 nucleotides agree with TRBD1. The CDR3 is 12 amino acids. V lost 9 bases, J lost 3 bases, and 2 bases stayed unmatched. Germline assignment: CDR1 SNHLY and CDR2 FYNNEI. CDR3 DNA: TGTGCCAGTACAGGGGACAATCAGCCCCAGCATTTT. It is translated as CASTGDNQPQHF. The full variable domain, its missing parts supplied by reference TRBV2 and TRBJ1-5, is EPEVTQTPSHQVTQMGQEVILRCVPISNHLYFYWYRQILGQKVEFLVSFYNNEISEKSEIFDDQFSVERPDGSNFTLKIRSTKLEDSAMYFCASTGDNQPQHFGDGTRLSIL.

V is TRBV7-2 and J is TRBJ1-6; 10 nucleotides line up with TRBD1. The germline V gene has CDR1 SGHTA and CDR2 FQGNSA. The CDR3 contains 14 residues. With V trimmed by 5 bases and J by 10 bases, 5 bases remained unmatched. The CDR3 DNA sequence: TGTGCCAGCAGCCTAGACAGGGGGCCATCACCCCTCCACTTT. Translation: CASSLDRGPSPLHF.

The J gene is TRBJ1-2, the V gene TRBV4-1; D is perhaps TRBD1 (5 bases). The germline gives CDR1 MGHRA, CDR2 YSYEKL. The CDR3 contains 18 residues. Trimming cost V 0 bases and J 3 bases, with 20 bases left between them. The CDR3: CASSQDQRAGRYYYGYTF. CDR3 DNA: TGCGCCAGCAGCCAAGATCAAAGGGCAGGGCGTTATTACTATGGCTACACCTTC.